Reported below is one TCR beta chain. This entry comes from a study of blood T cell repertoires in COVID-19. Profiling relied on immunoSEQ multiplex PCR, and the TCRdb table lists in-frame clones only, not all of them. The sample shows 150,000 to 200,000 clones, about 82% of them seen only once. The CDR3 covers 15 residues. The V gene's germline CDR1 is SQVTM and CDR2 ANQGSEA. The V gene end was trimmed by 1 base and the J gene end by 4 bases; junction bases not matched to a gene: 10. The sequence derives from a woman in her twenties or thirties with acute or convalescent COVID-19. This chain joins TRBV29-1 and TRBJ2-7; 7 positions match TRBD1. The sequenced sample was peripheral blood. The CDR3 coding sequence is TGCAGCGTTGAAGCCCCTAGACAGGGAAGGTACGAGCAGTACTTC. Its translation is CSVEAPRQGRYEQYF.